These 18 T cell receptor beta chains were sequenced from one sample in a study of T cell changes during pregnancy in multiple sclerosis. Profiling relied on immunoSEQ multiplex PCR, and the TCRdb table lists in-frame clones only, not all of them. The table records roughly 38,000 clones, over 75% of them present only once. The source was CD4+ T cells from peripheral blood mononuclear cells, collected before pregnancy. The source is a female donor with multiple sclerosis, enrolled in a pregnancy study.

This chain connects TRBV12-5 to TRBJ2-5; D might be TRBD2 (6 bases). The CDR3 totals 16 residues. Germline V gene sequence: CDR1 LGHNT, CDR2 FRNRAP. Trimming took 4 bases from V and 4 from J, leaving 19 bases between them. The CDR3 reads CASGSGDSLGGETQYF. CDR3 DNA sequence: TGTGCTAGTGGTTCGGGTGACTCCTTGGGAGGAGAGACCCAGTACTTC.

This sequence joins TRBV5-1 and TRBJ2-5; 8 nucleotides agree with TRBD1. Trimming cost V 0 bases and J 4 bases; bases outside gene matches: 5. Germline-derived CDR1 and CDR2 are SGHRS and YFSETQ. The CDR3 sequence is 15 residues long. The CDR3 DNA sequence: TGCGCCAGCAGCTTGGGGTCAGGGGGCGTAGAGACCCAGTACTTC. Translating it yields CASSLGSGGVETQYF.

J is TRBJ2-7 and V is TRBV11-2, with D possibly TRBD1 on 6 matching bases. V lost 3 bases and J 2 bases, leaving 14 bases between the germline ends. The CDR3 covers 15 residues. Germline V lookup: CDR1 SGHAT, CDR2 FQNNGV. The CDR3 sequence is CASSFSRGSTYEQYF. DNA for the CDR3: TGTGCCAGCAGCTTCAGCAGGGGCAGTACCTACGAGCAGTACTTC.

The rearrangement links TRBV30 to TRBJ2-2, with a possible D match to TRBD1 (5 bases). The CDR3 extends over 19 amino acids. Germline V gene lookup returns CDR1 GTSNPN and CDR2 SVGIG (reference sequence). The germline V and J ends were trimmed by 0 bases and 0 bases, with 20 bases remaining between them. The CDR3 is CAWSVKIGALDANTGELFF. The CDR3 DNA reads as TGTGCCTGGAGTGTAAAAATAGGGGCATTGGACGCGAACACCGGGGAGCTGTTTTTT.

The chain links TRBV7-2 to TRBJ2-7; the D gene is possibly TRBD1 (5 bases). This CDR3 region has 13 residues. Germline CDR1 reads SGHTA; CDR2 reads FQGNSA. The V gene lost 5 bases and the J gene lost 3 bases, with 11 bases spanning the gap. As DNA, the CDR3 is TGTGCCAGCAGCGCCGGACACCACTACGAGCAGTACTTC. This gives the protein CASSAGHHYEQYF. Based on the CDR3 plus reference TRBV7-2 and TRBJ2-7, the full variable domain is GAGVSQSPSNKVTEKGKDVELRCDPISGHTALYWYRQSLGQGLEFLIYFQGNSAPDKSGLPSDRFSAERTGGSVSTLTIQRTQQEDSAVYLCASSAGHHYEQYFGPGTRLTVT.

The chain carries TRBV5-1 and TRBJ2-1; a possible D gene is TRBD2 (6 bases). The V end was cut by 1 base, the J end by 4 bases, with 15 bases between. CDR3 length: 16 amino acids. CDR1 is SGHRS and CDR2 is YFSETQ in the germline V gene. This CDR3 reads CASSLMGSGEYNEQFF. CDR3 nucleotides: TGCGCCAGCAGCTTGATGGGTAGCGGAGAATACAATGAGCAGTTCTTC.

The V call is TRBV27, the J call TRBJ1-2, with 8 bases that match TRBD1. The CDR3 is 14 residues long. Germline values: CDR1 MNHEY, CDR2 SMNVEV (reference sequence). V was pared by 6 bases and J by 7 bases, with 10 bases of the junction left unmatched. Here the CDR3 reads CASSRGQGIVGYTF. The CDR3 DNA sequence: TGTGCCAGCAGCCGAGGACAGGGAATTGTTGGCTACACCTTC.

The V and J genes are TRBV5-6 and TRBJ2-1, with TRBD2 matching over 12 bases. V lost 4 bases and J lost 0; bases outside the gene matches: 8. The CDR3 sequence is 18 residues long. Germline CDR1 SGHDT, CDR2 YYEEEE. The CDR3 protein is CASSRGLAGTSSYNEQFF. As DNA, the CDR3 is TGTGCCAGCAGCCGCGGACTAGCGGGAACGAGCTCCTACAATGAGCAGTTCTTC.

V and J are TRBV10-3 and TRBJ2-7; D possibly corresponds to TRBD1 (6 bases). The germline V and J ends were trimmed by 0 bases and 2 bases, with 11 bases remaining between them. The CDR3 is made up of 15 amino acids. From germline, CDR1 is ENHRY and CDR2 SYGVKD. The CDR3: CAISESGTITYEQYF. The CDR3 nucleotides are TGTGCCATCAGTGAGTCGGGGACAATTACCTACGAGCAGTACTTC.

In this sample, this clone turned up once. This chain joins TRBV7-3 and TRBJ2-5, with a tentative D call TRBD2 (5 bases). CDR1 and CDR2 (germline): SGHTA, FQGTGA. This CDR3 spans 14 amino acids. Trimming left V 5 bases short and J 0 bases short, with 10 bases between. The CDR3: CASSRGSYQETQYF. CDR3 DNA: TGTGCCAGCAGCCGGGGTTCGTACCAAGAGACCCAGTACTTC.

This chain joins TRBV6-5 and TRBJ1-2; 9 positions match TRBD1. Germline CDR1 reads MNHEY; CDR2 reads SVGAGI. V was clipped by 0 bases and J by 8 bases; unmatched bases: 7. CDR3 size: 15 residues. The CDR3 region has the DNA TGTGCCAGCAGTTACTCGAAGGACAGGGGCTGGGGCTACACCTTC. Translated, it gives CASSYSKDRGWGYTF.

The genes are TRBV2 and TRBJ2-1; D possibly corresponds to TRBD2 (6 bases). This CDR3 contains 11 residues. In germline, CDR1 is SNHLY, CDR2 FYNNEI. V was trimmed by 8 bases and J by 5 bases, leaving 7 bases between them. The CDR3 region has the DNA TGTGCCAGCGGGAGGAACAATGAGCAGTTCTTC. This gives the protein CASGRNNEQFF.

This chain joins TRBV7-2 and TRBJ2-3; D is ambiguous. Germline V lookup: CDR1 SGHTA, CDR2 FQGNSA. V was trimmed by 2 bases and J by 1 base, leaving 4 bases between them. The CDR3 consists of 13 residues. The CDR3 loop reads CASSLPGTDTQYF. For the CDR3, the DNA is TGTGCCAGCAGCTTACCTGGCACAGATACGCAGTATTTT.

V usage is TRBV14 and J usage is TRBJ1-3, with a tentative D call TRBD1 (5 bases). The CDR3 loop spans 14 amino acids. The ends were cut back, 4 bases at V and 1 base at J, with 8 bases in the middle. Per the germline V gene, CDR1 is SGHDN and CDR2 is FVKESK. As DNA, the CDR3 is TGTGCCAGCAGCCCCAGGGCATCTGGAAACACCATATATTTT. It codes for CASSPRASGNTIYF. Full variable domain (remainder filled in from reference TRBV14 and TRBJ1-3): EAGVTQFPSHSVIEKGQTVTLRCDPISGHDNLYWYRRVMGKEIKFLLHFVKESKQDESGMPNNRFLAERTGGTYSTLKVQPAELEDSGVYFCASSPRASGNTIYFGEGSWLTVV.

The chain joins TRBV6-1 to TRBJ2-3; 7 nucleotides match TRBD1. Germline assignment: CDR1 MNHNS and CDR2 SASEGT. CDR3 length: 15 residues. J gave up 8 bases and V 0 bases, and 8 bases lay outside the gene matches. The CDR3 bases are TGTGCCAGCAGTGAAGCGGGACAGAGAAAGGGTACGCAGTATTTT. Protein sequence: CASSEAGQRKGTQYF.

This chain links TRBV5-4 with TRBJ2-5; possible D gene TRBD1, 6 bases. Per germline, CDR1 SGHNT and CDR2 YYREEE (reference sequence). This CDR3 has 15 residues. The V and J ends lost 0 bases and 7 bases respectively, with 16 bases between them. CDR3: CASSLDGWGPGTQYF. In nucleotides, the CDR3 is TGTGCCAGCAGCTTGGATGGGTGGGGGCCAGGGACCCAGTACTTC.

This chain uses TRBV9 with TRBJ2-7; 9 bases are shared with TRBD2. The V and J ends lost 2 bases and 7 bases, in that order; junction bases with no gene match: 22. Germline lookup yields CDR1 SGDLS and CDR2 YYNGEE. This CDR3 contains 19 residues. The CDR3 bases are TGTGCCAGCAGCGTTAGTCGGGGGACGGCGGGAGGGCGTCTTTGGGAGCAGTACTTC. Translating it yields CASSVSRGTAGGRLWEQYF.

The V and J genes are TRBV7-3 and TRBJ1-1, with a weak D call TRBD1 (5 bases). The CDR3 is made up of 13 amino acids. The V gene lost 1 base and the J gene lost 6 bases, with 9 bases spanning the gap. The germline V gene encodes CDR1 SGHTA and CDR2 FQGTGA. DNA for the CDR3: TGTGCCAGCAGCTTAAATGTACAGGCTGAAGCTTTCTTT. Amino acids: CASSLNVQAEAFF.